Below, 6 T cell receptor beta chains from the same sample are listed, as sequenced in a study of T-cell memory formation after mild COVID-19. In TCRdb, the 5' RACE reads were re-called with MiXCR into one record per CDR3 protein. The data show 250,000 to 350,000 distinct CDR3 sequences, about 15% seen once. Sequenced input: PBMCs or a T cell subset sorted from them (not recorded which). These TCRs come from a man between 18 and 29 years old who had mild COVID-19 (a few samples of this study predate the infection). Cell type and time point are not known.

This chain uses TRBV4-2 with TRBJ1-1, with D possibly matching TRBD1 (6 bases). The CDR3 is 15 amino acids. CDR1 LGHNA and CDR2 YNFKEQ come from the germline V gene. V dropped 2 bases and J dropped 2 bases, with 12 bases sitting between them. The CDR3 coding sequence is TGTGCCAGCAGCCAACCAAGGACAGCTAACACTGAAGCTTTCTTT. Protein: CASSQPRTANTEAFF.

This clonotype was found a few times. This chain connects TRBV20-1 to TRBJ2-7; either TRBD1 or TRBD2 may fit D (6 bases each). Germline values: CDR1 DFQATT, CDR2 SNEGSKA (reference sequence). The V end was cut by 3 bases, the J end by 0 bases, with 15 bases between. The CDR3 totals 15 residues. CDR3 loop: CSASGGPSLSYEQYF. CDR3 nucleotides: TGCAGTGCTAGCGGGGGCCCCTCCCTCTCCTACGAGCAGTACTTC.

This sequence joins TRBV27 and TRBJ2-7, with D possibly called TRBD1 or TRBD2 (5 bases each). Germline V lookup: CDR1 MNHEY, CDR2 SMNVEV (reference sequence). This CDR3 is 13 amino acids long. V lost 6 bases, J lost 1 base, and 10 bases lay in between. The CDR3: CASRGTESYEQYF. The CDR3 DNA follows: TGTGCCAGCAGAGGGACGGAGTCCTACGAGCAGTACTTC.

The chain combines TRBV14 with TRBJ1-6; 9 positions match TRBD1. The CDR3 extends over 16 amino acids. Germline CDR1 SGHDN, CDR2 FVKESK. V lost 4 bases, J lost 5 bases, and 6 bases stayed unmatched. Here the CDR3 DNA reads TGTGCCAGCAGCCCCCTGGACAGGGGAAATAATTCACCCCTCCACTTT. Residues: CASSPLDRGNNSPLHF.

The CDR3 DNA follows: TGTGCCAGCAGCTTGGCAGCGTACCAAGAGACCCAGTACTTC. It yields the protein CASSLAAYQETQYF. The chain combines TRBV5-5 with TRBJ2-5; D is uncertain. Germline loops: CDR1 SGHKS, CDR2 YYEKEE (reference sequence). The CDR3 is 14 amino acids. The V gene lost 0 bases and the J gene lost 0 bases, with 6 bases spanning the gap.

The CDR3 coding sequence is TGTGCCAGCACCCCTGATTCCGGGGAGCTGTTTTTT. Amino acids: CASTPDSGELFF. V gene TRBV2 combines with J gene TRBJ2-2; D is unclear. Per the germline V gene, CDR1 is SNHLY and CDR2 is FYNNEI. The CDR3 spans 12 residues. With 7 bases removed from V and 6 bases from J, the gap between germline ends came to 9 bases. Combining the CDR3 with reference TRBV2 and TRBJ2-2 gives the whole variable domain EPEVTQTPSHQVTQMGQEVILRCVPISNHLYFYWYRQILGQKVEFLVSFYNNEISEKSEIFDDQFSVERPDGSNFTLKIRSTKLEDSAMYFCASTPDSGELFFGEGSRLTVL.